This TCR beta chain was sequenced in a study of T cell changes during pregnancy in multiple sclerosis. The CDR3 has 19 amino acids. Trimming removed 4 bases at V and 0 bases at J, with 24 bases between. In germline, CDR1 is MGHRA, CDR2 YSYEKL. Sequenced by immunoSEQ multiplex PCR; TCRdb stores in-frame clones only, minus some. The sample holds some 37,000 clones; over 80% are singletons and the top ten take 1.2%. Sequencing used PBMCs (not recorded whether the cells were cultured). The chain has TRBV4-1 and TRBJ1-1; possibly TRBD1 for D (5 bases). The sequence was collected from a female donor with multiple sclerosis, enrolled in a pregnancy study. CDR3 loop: CASSPRPAGRVWLNTEAFF. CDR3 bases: TGCGCCAGCAGCCCCAGGCCGGCAGGGAGAGTTTGGTTGAACACTGAAGCTTTCTTT.